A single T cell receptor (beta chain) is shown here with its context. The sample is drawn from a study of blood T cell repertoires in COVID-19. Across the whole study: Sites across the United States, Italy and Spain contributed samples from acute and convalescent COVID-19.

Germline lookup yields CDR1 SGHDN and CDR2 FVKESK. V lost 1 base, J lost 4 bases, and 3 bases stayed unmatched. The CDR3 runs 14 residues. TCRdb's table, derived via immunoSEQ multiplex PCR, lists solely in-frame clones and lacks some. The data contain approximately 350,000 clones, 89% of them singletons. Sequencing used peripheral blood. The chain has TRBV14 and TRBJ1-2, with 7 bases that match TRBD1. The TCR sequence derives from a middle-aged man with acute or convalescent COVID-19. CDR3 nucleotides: TGTGCCAGCAGCCAAGGAACAGGGGCCTATGGCTACACCTTC. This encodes CASSQGTGAYGYTF.